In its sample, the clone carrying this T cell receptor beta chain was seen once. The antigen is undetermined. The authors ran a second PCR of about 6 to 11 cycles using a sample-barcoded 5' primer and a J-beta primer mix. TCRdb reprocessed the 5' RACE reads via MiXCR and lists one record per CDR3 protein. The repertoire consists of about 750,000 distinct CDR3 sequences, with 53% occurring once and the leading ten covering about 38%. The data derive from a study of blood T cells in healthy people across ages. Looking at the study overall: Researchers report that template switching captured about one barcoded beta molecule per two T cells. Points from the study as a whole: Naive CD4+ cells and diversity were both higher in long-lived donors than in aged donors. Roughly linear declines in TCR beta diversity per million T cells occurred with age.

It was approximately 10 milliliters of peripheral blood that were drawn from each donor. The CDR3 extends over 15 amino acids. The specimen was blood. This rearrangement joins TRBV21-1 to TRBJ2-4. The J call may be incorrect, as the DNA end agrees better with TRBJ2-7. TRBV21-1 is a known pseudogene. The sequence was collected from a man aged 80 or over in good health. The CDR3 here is CASSKSQQMNYEQYF. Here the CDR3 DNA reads TGTGCCAGCAGCAAATCACAACAGATGAACTACGAGCAGTACTTC.